What follows are 5 T cell receptor beta chains derived from one specimen sequenced in a study of blood T cell repertoires in COVID-19. Here immunoSEQ multiplex PCR was the method, and the copy in TCRdb shows in-frame clones only, minus some. The table has under 55,000 clones, roughly 85% seen once. The sample comprised peripheral blood. The receptor source for this set is a man between 65 and 85 years old with acute or convalescent COVID-19.

The V and J genes are TRBV19 and TRBJ1-1; TRBD1 agrees at 7 bases. The ends lost 6 bases at V and 4 bases at J; junction bases unmatched: 11. The length of the CDR3 is 15 residues. Germline V gives CDR1 LNHDA, CDR2 SQIVND (reference sequence). CDR3 in amino acids: CASRLRQGSSTEAFF. The CDR3 region has the DNA TGTGCCAGTAGACTCAGACAGGGTTCATCCACTGAAGCTTTCTTT.

This clone was counted only a few times. The rearrangement links TRBV7-5 to TRBJ2-7; TRBD1 is the table's D call and was not checked against the DNA. TRBV7-5 is a recognized pseudogene. This CDR3 has 17 amino acids. CDR3 bases: TGTGTCAGAAGCTTTTCGGCTTTTGGCAGGGCGTTGGAAGAGCAGTACTTC. Amino acid sequence: CVRSFSAFGRALEEQYF.

The chain employs TRBV7-2 and TRBJ2-5; a possible D gene is TRBD2 (6 bases). The CDR3 totals 14 residues. V was trimmed by 3 bases and J by 1 base, leaving 9 bases between them. Germline V CDR1 and CDR2: SGHTA, FQGNSA. The CDR3 protein is CASSLVGGQETQYF. CDR3 coding DNA: TGTGCCAGCAGCTTGGTGGGGGGCCAAGAGACCCAGTACTTC. The full variable domain, rest sourced from reference TRBV7-2 and TRBJ2-5, is GAGVSQSPSNKVTEKGKDVELRCDPISGHTALYWYRQSLGQGLEFLIYFQGNSAPDKSGLPSDRFSAERTGGSVSTLTIQRTQQEDSAVYLCASSLVGGQETQYFGPGTRLLVL.

The chain carries TRBV2 and TRBJ1-2, with 8 bases matching TRBD1. This CDR3 comprises 14 residues. After removal of 2 bases from V and 6 bases from J, the junction contained 5 bases not matched to a gene. CDR1 is SNHLY and CDR2 is FYNNEI in the germline V gene. CDR3 loop: CASSEQGAGNGYTF. In DNA form, the CDR3 reads TGTGCCAGCAGTGAACAGGGGGCGGGAAATGGCTACACCTTC.

The genes are TRBV18 and TRBJ2-3, with 12 nucleotides matching TRBD2. This CDR3 is 19 amino acids long. CDR1 is KGHSH, CDR2 LQKENI, per germline. Trimming cost V 3 bases and J 2 bases; bases outside gene matches: 12. In DNA form, the CDR3 reads TGTGCCAGCTCACCCCTGACTAGCGGGAGTCCCTCTTTCACAGATACGCAGTATTTT. It encodes CASSPLTSGSPSFTDTQYF.